The TCR beta chain under discussion was sequenced for a study of T cells in Graves' hyperthyroidism and ophthalmopathy. The ends lost 1 base at V and 1 base at J; junction bases unmatched: 10. In germline, CDR1 is LGHDT, CDR2 YNNKEL (reference sequence). This CDR3 comprises 17 residues. In this sample, this clonotype turned up many times. Amplified TCR beta CDR3 regions derived from RNA transcripts. First-round RT-PCR with HTBI primers amplified the TCR CDR3 region. TCRdb ran MiXCR on the multiplex PCR reads and lists one entry per CDR3 protein. The data hold roughly 260,000 distinct CDR3 sequences, with roughly 15% observed a single time.

The V call is TRBV3-1, the J call TRBJ2-7; 7 bases align to TRBD1. This TCR was recovered from a woman between 40 and 50 years old with Graves' hyperthyroidism that later progressed to Graves' ophthalmopathy. The sequenced sample consisted of blood. CDR3 nucleotide sequence: TGTGCCAGCAGCCAAGCGAATAAATGGGGACAGTCCTACGAGCAGTACTTC. It specifies CASSQANKWGQSYEQYF.